This entry is about one TCR beta chain. Antigen specificity is unknown. The data derive from a study of CD8 T cells in ankylosing spondylitis. General observations from the study: In ankylosing spondylitis blood, a motif of seven to nine highly homologous TCR beta variants appeared characteristic. Reportedly, matched ankylosing spondylitis synovial fluid was significantly enriched for disease-linked clones. Earlier work had already found some motif variants in reactive arthritis synovial fluid and blood.

From the 5' RACE reads, TCRdb called clonotypes with MiXCR, one entry per CDR3 protein. The table lists roughly 280,000 distinct CDR3 sequences, 20% of them singletons. Sequenced input: blood, either unsorted or a sorted T cell fraction (not recorded which). This sequence was found in a male donor with ankylosing spondylitis or in good health (not recorded which).

The CDR3 DNA is TGTGCCAGCAGCGTAGCCGCGGACAGGGGTCGGGAGACCCAGTACTTC. Protein: CASSVAADRGRETQYF. The chain couples TRBV9 to TRBJ2-5, with 9 bases fitting TRBD1. CDR3 size: 16 residues. CDR1 is SGDLS, CDR2 YYNGEE, per germline. With V trimmed by 0 bases and J by 5 bases, 8 bases remained unmatched. The variable domain in full, with the rest retrieved from reference TRBV9 and TRBJ2-5, is DSGVTQTPKHLITATGQRVTLRCSPRSGDLSVYWYQQSLDQGLQFLIQYYNGEERAKGNILERFSAQQFPDLHSELNLSSLELGDSALYFCASSVAADRGRETQYFGPGTRLLVL.